The clone carrying this TCR beta chain was detected only once. Alongside a J-beta primer mix, a sample-barcoded 5' primer served in a second PCR lasting 7 to 11 cycles. Every sample produced at least 2.5 million CDR3-containing paired-end reads. TCRdb re-derived calls from the 5' RACE reads in MiXCR, one entry per CDR3 protein. This sample has 1,300,000 or so distinct CDR3 sequences; 55% to 75% occur once, and the top ten carry over 6.5%. The data derive from a study of blood T cells in healthy people across ages. Germline values: CDR1 DFQATT, CDR2 SNEGSKA (reference sequence). This CDR3 is 13 amino acids long. Deletions cut 0 bases from V and 4 bases from J, with 9 bases between.

The sequenced sample was blood. The sequence was collected from a man between 18 and 35 years old in good health. The chain combines TRBV20-1 with TRBJ1-2; tentatively, D is TRBD1 (5 bases). The CDR3, as DNA: TGCAGTGCTAGAGATGAGGGGTCCTATGGCTACACCTTC. This codes for CSARDEGSYGYTF.